The source of this T cell receptor beta chain is a study of T cell changes during pregnancy in multiple sclerosis. The assay was immunoSEQ multiplex PCR, and TCRdb's table has in-frame clones only and misses some. The sample lists fewer than 45,000 clones, about 94% occurring once. In germline, CDR1 is SQVTM, CDR2 ANQGSEA. The germline V and J ends were trimmed by 1 base and 1 base, with 15 bases remaining between them. The CDR3 contains 16 residues. J is TRBJ2-3 and V is TRBV29-1; D possibly corresponds to TRBD1 (5 bases). This clonotype originated in a female donor with multiple sclerosis, enrolled in a pregnancy study. The source material was CD8+ T cells from peripheral blood mononuclear cells, sampled in the third trimester of pregnancy. The CDR3 sequence: CSVEGGQEGGTDTQYF. The CDR3, as DNA: TGCAGCGTTGAAGGGGGTCAGGAAGGGGGCACAGATACGCAGTATTTT.